This T cell receptor (beta chain) derives from a study of metastatic and nonmetastatic thyroid tumors. At the level of the study: Repertoire comparisons spanned blood and tumor or nodule tissue from malignant and benign thyroid patients. Points from the study as a whole: It was reported that TCR beta diversity was significantly higher in malignant thyroid tumors than benign nodules, in blood and tumor.

Original data processing: Construction of a distant-metastasis classifier for papillary thyroid cancer relied on CDR3 differences across clinicopathological groups. TCRdb ran MiXCR on the PCR reads. The V and J calls here are based on TCRdb, not the publication. The profile shows 29,000 or so clones, 3.5% to 5% of them singletons. By its share, this clone is medium-sized (0.01 to 0.1%). The target antigen is unknown. CDR3 length: 16 residues. Germline CDR1 MNHEY, CDR2 SVGAGI. With 0 bases removed from V and 1 base from J, the gap between germline ends came to 7 bases. Prior to thyroid surgery, none of the patients had received any treatment.

Source material: blood. This receptor was identified in a female donor with papillary thyroid cancer or a benign thyroid nodule (not recorded which). Some clones in this sample may be carry-over from other donors' samples. The chain joins TRBV6-5 to TRBJ2-6; D gene ambiguous. The CDR3 is CASSYSDRSGANVLTF. CDR3 nucleotide sequence: TGTGCCAGCAGTTACTCGGACCGATCTGGGGCCAACGTCCTGACTTTC.